This TCR beta chain was recorded in a study of post-analysis software for immune sequencing data. Study-wide results and limits: Compared with controls, patients had more of about 5 TRBV segments, including TRBV5-6, TRBV5-1 and TRBV20-1. Controls' normalized Chao1 diversity significantly exceeded that of multiple sclerosis patients.

Note on this clonotype: Its antigen is unidentified. A read error may account for a junction end that differs from germline.

Prepared libraries of TCR beta cDNA carried unique molecular identifiers. Researchers reported some 500,000 cDNA molecules coming from approximately 1 to 10 million T cells. TCRdb re-called the PCR reads with MiXCR, one entry per CDR3 protein. Of 650,000 to 850,000 distinct CDR3 sequences listed, more than 45% are singletons. This CDR3 is 12 amino acids long. The V gene's germline CDR1 is MDHEN and CDR2 SYDVKM. The chain carries TRBV28 and TRBJ1-2; D is undetermined. Sequencing was done on a sample of blood. The clonotype originates from a girl aged 10-17 years with multiple sclerosis. CDR3 amino acids: CAGSPTPRFPTF. The CDR3 region has the DNA TGTGCCGGCAGTCCCACCCCCCGGTTTCCCACCTTC.